This T cell receptor (beta chain) was sequenced in a study of spatial heterogeneity in lung cancer. Overall study findings and caveats: Resection saw ubiquitous expanded tumor TCRs appear in blood more than follow-up did.

MiXCR was run by TCRdb on the 5' RACE reads, yielding one entry per CDR3 protein. This repertoire shows over 70,000 distinct CDR3 sequences, 7.5% to 10% found once; its top ten account for around 1.9%. Losses at the gene ends were 3 bases for V and 7 bases for J; bases not matched to a gene: 5. Germline CDR1 reads SGHAT; CDR2 reads FQNNGV. This CDR3 has 14 residues. This clonotype was found a few times. Its antigen is as yet unknown. Documented time point: blood at routine non-recurrence follow-up after resection. The gene calls are TRBV11-2 and TRBJ2-7; 11 nucleotides align to TRBD2. This receptor was taken from a female donor with early-stage non-small cell lung cancer. This specimen was PBMCs, taken at follow-up. CDR3 coding DNA: TGTGCCAGCAGCTTGGGACTAGCGGCTGGAGAGCAGTACTTC. Amino acids: CASSLGLAAGEQYF.